This is a list of T cell receptor beta chains from one sample in a study of CD8+ T cells in alopecia areata. Libraries were prepared by immunoSEQ multiplex PCR; TCRdb keeps only in-frame clonotypes and omits some of them. The sample yields about 270,000 clones, 60% seen once. The specimen comprised CD4+ T cells sorted from blood, sampled between weeks 51 and 54, from a patient treated with tofacitinib. These receptors originate from a human donor with alopecia areata. The conserved cysteine and the conserved F or W are not part of the CDR3 here.

>TRBV29-1|.
SVGTGQETQY
>TRBV30|TRBJ1-5
AWSDISNQPQH
>TRBV9|TRBJ2-1
ASSPRTVDNEQF
>TRBV7-9|TRBJ1-1
ASSPGPRNTEAF
>TRBV29-1|TRBJ1-2
SVVGQPEDGYT
>TRBV5-1|TRBJ1-6
ASSPGQGNFSPLH
>TRBV29-1|TRBJ2-7
SVQDSYEQY
>TRBV30|TRBJ1-5
AWSVNEDQPQH
>TRBV9|TRBJ2-2
ASRDSPNTGELF
>TRBV10-3|TRBJ2-3
AISEAVTDTQY
>TRBV9|TRBJ1-6
ASSVPEGRYNSPLH
>TRBV25-1|TRBJ1-1
ASSESGSTEAF
>TRBV12-5|TRBJ1-5
ASGLGRNQPQH
>TRBV30|TRBJ2-1
AWSLQGFDEQF
>TRBV6-6|TRBJ1-2
ASSYGSARGSDGYT
>TRBV7-9|TRBJ2-7
ASSRRDRDGEQY
>TRBV6-6|TRBJ1-6
ASRDRGGDSPLH
>TRBV5-1|TRBJ2-1
ASSLEGPYDNEQF
>TRBV19|TRBJ2-5
ASSIQASQETQY
>TRBV29-1|TRBJ2-1
SVVTSGGAMQF
>TRBV30|TRBJ1-4
AWSVAWGEKLF
>TRBV29-1|TRBJ1-4
SVGQGTNEKLF
>TRBV29-1|TRBJ1-5
IGQGDTDGPQH
>TRBV6-5|TRBJ1-5
ASSGGYSNQPQH
>TRBV29-1|TRBJ2-1
SVEGMAGWQF
>TRBV4-1|TRBJ1-1
ASSQRPRGVTEAF
>TRBV30|TRBJ1-1
AWNPPGQQNTEAF
>TRBV4-1|TRBJ1-1
ASRALGGRGEAF
>TRBV15|TRBJ1-4
ATSREGQYEKLF
>TRBV7-9|TRBJ1-2
ASSTDGYGYT
>TRBV9|TRBJ2-1
ASSVGFLQGYNEQF
>TRBV25-1|TRBJ2-1
ASSGEGAASYNEQF
>TRBV4-2|TRBJ1-1
ASSRTRAEAF
>TRBV19|TRBJ1-5
ASSTGTGGSQPQH
>TRBV10-3|TRBJ1-2
AISGPPGQRPDGYT
>TRBV7-2|TRBJ1-5
ASSQTGADNQPQH
>TRBV10-3|TRBJ1-1
ATLHPRAEKNTEAF
>TRBV10-3|TRBJ2-3
AVGTPDTQY
>TRBV29-1|TRBJ2-1
SVRDRGYNEQF
>TRBV9|TRBJ2-7
ASSVGARTGVNEQY
>TRBV29-1|TRBJ2-5
SVRRDRNPSATQY
>TRBV9|TRBJ1-1
ASSLGGGSGTEAF
>TRBV11-2|TRBJ2-1
ASSLGQLRGEQF
>TRBV11-2|TRBJ1-2
ASSLVTLGGASGYGYT
>TRBV5-6|TRBJ2-1
ASSSLPRHPSNEQF
>TRBV30|TRBJ1-2
AWSVTGSNYGYT
>TRBV29-1|TRBJ2-2
SVLTGPNTGELF
>TRBV2|TRBJ1-5
ASSEGAASNQPQH
>TRBV7-7|TRBJ2-2
ASSLAGNTGELF
>TRBV6-5|TRBJ1-2
ASSSRENYGYT
>TRBV30|TRBJ1-2
ACPGQGAIT
>TRBV29-1|TRBJ2-2
SATTSGGSPTGELF